These T cell receptor beta chains were read from a single sample in a study of OX40 agonist ivuxolimab in advanced cancers. The data were produced by immunoSEQ multiplex PCR, yet TCRdb's version contains in-frame clones alone and is incomplete. Of tens of thousands of clones in the sample, roughly 84% are singletons; the top ten hold nearly 4.5%. Source: CD4+ or CD8+ T cells sorted from blood, taken in a trial of the OX40 agonist ivuxolimab. Every receptor here comes from an adult with an advanced solid tumor such as melanoma, head and neck, liver or kidney cancer. CDR3s include the opening cysteine and the closing phenylalanine or tryptophan. A D gene is named only where the DNA matches it firmly.

CDR3 length: 13; D gene: NA; V gene: TRBV29-1; CDR3 protein: CSVGDSWNTEAFF
CDR3 length: 16; D gene: TRBD1; V gene: TRBV5-1; CDR3 protein: CASSLTGMAENYGYTF
CDR3 length: 14; D gene: TRBD1; V gene: TRBV2; CDR3 protein: CASGRDRTKEKLFF
CDR3 length: 15; D gene: TRBD1; V gene: TRBV10-2; CDR3 protein: CASRDPGQFNSPLHF
CDR3 length: 13; D gene: NA; V gene: TRBV5-6; CDR3 protein: CASSFAPPGGAFF
CDR3 length: 16; D gene: NA; V gene: TRBV7-3; CDR3 protein: CASSPRGPGTGNTIYF
CDR3 length: 18; D gene: TRBD2; V gene: TRBV19; CDR3 protein: CASSSRGLAGGNQETQYF
CDR3 length: 13; D gene: NA; V gene: TRBV28; CDR3 protein: CASSPGEPPQLFF
CDR3 length: 14; D gene: NA; V gene: TRBV5-1; CDR3 protein: CASSLEVAGGEAFF
CDR3 length: 15; D gene: NA; V gene: TRBV9; CDR3 protein: CASSVVGPDTGELFF
CDR3 length: 17; D gene: NA; V gene: TRBV19; CDR3 protein: CASSASAGGWSNQPQHF
CDR3 length: 16; D gene: TRBD1; V gene: TRBV7-9; CDR3 protein: CASSIRTGSNNSPLHF
CDR3 length: 14; D gene: NA; V gene: TRBV5-4; CDR3 protein: CASSRQGLNTEAFF
CDR3 length: 13; D gene: NA; V gene: TRBV2; CDR3 protein: CASSQSPGNTIYF
CDR3 length: 13; D gene: NA; V gene: TRBV6-5; CDR3 protein: CASSYDSSYEQYF
CDR3 length: 16; D gene: NA; V gene: TRBV9; CDR3 protein: CASSVASPGMNTEAFF
CDR3 length: 16; D gene: TRBD1; V gene: TRBV19; CDR3 protein: CASSMYEGAYGQPQHF
CDR3 length: 16; D gene: NA; V gene: TRBV7-2; CDR3 protein: CASSLARSSGANVLTF
CDR3 length: 14; D gene: NA; V gene: TRBV7-9; CDR3 protein: CASSLDRNTGELFF
CDR3 length: 13; D gene: TRBD1; V gene: TRBV6-5; CDR3 protein: CASRQGAGNTIYF
CDR3 length: 15; D gene: NA; V gene: TRBV19; CDR3 protein: CASSAQGQRGTEAFF
CDR3 length: 15; D gene: TRBD2; V gene: TRBV2; CDR3 protein: CASSEGTSAAGTQYF
CDR3 length: 16; D gene: NA; V gene: TRBV7-6; CDR3 protein: CASSLRSGSGTDTQYF